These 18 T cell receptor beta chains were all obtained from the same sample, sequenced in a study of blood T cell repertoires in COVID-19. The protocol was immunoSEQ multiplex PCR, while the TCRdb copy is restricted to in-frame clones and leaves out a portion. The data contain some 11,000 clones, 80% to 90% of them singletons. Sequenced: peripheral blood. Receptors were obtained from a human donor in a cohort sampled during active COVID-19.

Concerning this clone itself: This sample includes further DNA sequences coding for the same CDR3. CDR3 coding DNA: TGCGCCAGCAGCTTGTCGCCGGGACAGGGAGAATACGAGCAGTACTTC. This translates into CASSLSPGQGEYEQYF. The rearrangement uses TRBV5-1 and TRBJ2-7; 9 positions agree with TRBD1. CDR1 is SGHRS, CDR2 YFSETQ, per germline. Trimming took 1 base from V and 4 from J; bases not matched to a gene: 9. The CDR3 extends over 16 amino acids. The entire variable domain, with the rest obtained from reference TRBV5-1 and TRBJ2-7, is as follows: KAGVTQTPRYLIKTRGQQVTLSCSPISGHRSVSWYQQTPGQGLQFLFEYFSETQRNKGNFPGRFSGRQFSNSRSEMNVSTLELGDSALYLCASSLSPGQGEYEQYFGPGTRLTVT.

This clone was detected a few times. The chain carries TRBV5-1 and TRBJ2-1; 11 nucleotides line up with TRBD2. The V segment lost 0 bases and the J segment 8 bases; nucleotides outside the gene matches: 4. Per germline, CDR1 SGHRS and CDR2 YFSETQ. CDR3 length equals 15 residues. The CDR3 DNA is TGCGCCAGCAGCTTGGAACTAGCGGGAGTCGATGAGCAGTTCTTC. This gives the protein CASSLELAGVDEQFF.

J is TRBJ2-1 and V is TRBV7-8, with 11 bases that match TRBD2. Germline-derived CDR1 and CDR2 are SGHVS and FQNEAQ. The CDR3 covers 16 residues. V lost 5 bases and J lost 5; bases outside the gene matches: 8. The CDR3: CASSPRTSGWNNEQFF. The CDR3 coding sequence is TGTGCCAGCAGCCCCCGGACTAGCGGGTGGAACAATGAGCAGTTCTTC.

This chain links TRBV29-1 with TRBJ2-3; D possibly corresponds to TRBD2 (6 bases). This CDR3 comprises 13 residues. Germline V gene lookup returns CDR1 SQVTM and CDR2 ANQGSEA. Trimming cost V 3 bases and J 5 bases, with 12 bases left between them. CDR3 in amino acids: CSVEGGMGDTQYF. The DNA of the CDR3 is TGCAGCGTTGAGGGAGGTATGGGAGATACGCAGTATTTT.

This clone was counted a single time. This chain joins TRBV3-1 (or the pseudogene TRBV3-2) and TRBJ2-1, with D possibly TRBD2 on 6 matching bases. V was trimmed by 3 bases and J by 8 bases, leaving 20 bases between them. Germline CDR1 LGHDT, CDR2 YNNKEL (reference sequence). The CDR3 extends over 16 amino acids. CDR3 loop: CASSHAGSSEGDEQFF. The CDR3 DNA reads TGTGCCAGCAGCCATGCTGGCTCTAGCGAGGGCGATGAGCAGTTCTTC.

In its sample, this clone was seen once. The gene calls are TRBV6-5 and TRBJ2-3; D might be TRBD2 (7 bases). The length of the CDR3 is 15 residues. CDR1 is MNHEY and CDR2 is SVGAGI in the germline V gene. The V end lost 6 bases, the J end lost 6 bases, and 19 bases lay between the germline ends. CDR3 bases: TGTGCCAGCAGAACCCCAGGGGAGGGAACGGATACGCAGTATTTT. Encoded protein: CASRTPGEGTDTQYF.

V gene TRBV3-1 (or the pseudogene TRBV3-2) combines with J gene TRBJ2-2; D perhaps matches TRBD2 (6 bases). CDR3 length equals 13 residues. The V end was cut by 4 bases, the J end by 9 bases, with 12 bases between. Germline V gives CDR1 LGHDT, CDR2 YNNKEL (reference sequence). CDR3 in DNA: TGTGCCAGCAGCCCCGCGGGGTGGCGGGAGCTGTTTTTT. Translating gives CASSPAGWRELFF.

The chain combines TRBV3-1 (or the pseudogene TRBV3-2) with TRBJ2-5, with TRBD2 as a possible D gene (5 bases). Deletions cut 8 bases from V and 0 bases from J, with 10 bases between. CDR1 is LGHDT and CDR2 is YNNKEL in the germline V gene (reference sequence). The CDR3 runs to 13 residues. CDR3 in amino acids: CASARADQETQYF. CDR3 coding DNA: TGTGCCAGCGCGAGGGCAGACCAAGAGACCCAGTACTTC.

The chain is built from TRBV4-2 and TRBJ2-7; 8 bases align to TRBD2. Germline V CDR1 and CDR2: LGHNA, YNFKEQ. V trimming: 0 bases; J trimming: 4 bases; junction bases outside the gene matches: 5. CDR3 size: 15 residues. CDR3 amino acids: CASSQDPTGGYEQYF. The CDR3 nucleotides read TGTGCCAGCAGCCAAGATCCCACGGGAGGGTACGAGCAGTACTTC.

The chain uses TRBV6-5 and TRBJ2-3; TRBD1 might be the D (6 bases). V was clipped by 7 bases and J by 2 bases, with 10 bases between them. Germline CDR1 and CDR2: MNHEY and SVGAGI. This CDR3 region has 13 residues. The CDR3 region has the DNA TGTGCCAGCAATACGGGACACACAGATACGCAGTATTTT. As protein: CASNTGHTDTQYF.

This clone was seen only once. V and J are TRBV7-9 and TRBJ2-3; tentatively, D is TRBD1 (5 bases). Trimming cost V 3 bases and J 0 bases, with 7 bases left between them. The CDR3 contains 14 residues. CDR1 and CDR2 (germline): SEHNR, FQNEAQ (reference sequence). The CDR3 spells CASSFAGSTDTQYF. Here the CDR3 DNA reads TGTGCCAGCAGCTTTGCAGGGAGCACAGATACGCAGTATTTT.

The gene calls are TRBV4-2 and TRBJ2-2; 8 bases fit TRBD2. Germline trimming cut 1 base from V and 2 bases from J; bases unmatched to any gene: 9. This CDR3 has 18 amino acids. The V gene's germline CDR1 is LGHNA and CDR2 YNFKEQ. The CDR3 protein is CASSQGGVAGGNTGELFF. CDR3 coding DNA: TGTGCCAGCAGCCAAGGGGGGGTGGCGGGAGGTAACACCGGGGAGCTGTTTTTT.

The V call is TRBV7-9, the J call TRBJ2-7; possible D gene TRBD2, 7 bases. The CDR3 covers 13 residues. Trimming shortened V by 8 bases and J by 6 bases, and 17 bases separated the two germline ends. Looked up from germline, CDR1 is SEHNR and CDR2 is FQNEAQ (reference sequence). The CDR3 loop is CASGGASPLEQYF. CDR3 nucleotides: TGTGCCAGCGGGGGGGCCTCCCCCCTCGAGCAGTACTTC.

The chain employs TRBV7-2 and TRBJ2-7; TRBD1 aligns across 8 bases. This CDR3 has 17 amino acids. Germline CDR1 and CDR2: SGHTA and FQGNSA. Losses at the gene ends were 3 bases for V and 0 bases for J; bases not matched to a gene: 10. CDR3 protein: CASSLGSGQVSSYEQYF. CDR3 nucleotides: TGTGCCAGCAGCTTGGGGTCGGGACAGGTCTCCTCCTACGAGCAGTACTTC.

The CDR3 is CASSFSGSSYNEQFF. The DNA of the CDR3 is TGTGCCAGCAGCTTTAGCGGGAGCTCCTACAATGAGCAGTTCTTC. This sequence joins TRBV7-9 and TRBJ2-1; 9 positions match TRBD2. Germline V lookup: CDR1 SEHNR, CDR2 FQNEAQ (reference sequence). This CDR3 spans 15 amino acids. The V segment lost 3 bases and the J segment 0 bases; nucleotides outside the gene matches: 0.

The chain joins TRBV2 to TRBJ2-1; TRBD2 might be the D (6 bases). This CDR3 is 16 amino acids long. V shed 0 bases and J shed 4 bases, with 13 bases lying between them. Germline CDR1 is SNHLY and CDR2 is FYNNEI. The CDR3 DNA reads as TGTGCCAGCAGTGAAGCTGCAGGAGGGGAGTACAATGAGCAGTTCTTC. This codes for CASSEAAGGEYNEQFF. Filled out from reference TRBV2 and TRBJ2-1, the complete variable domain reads EPEVTQTPSHQVTQMGQEVILRCVPISNHLYFYWYRQILGQKVEFLVSFYNNEISEKSEIFDDQFSVERPDGSNFTLKIRSTKLEDSAMYFCASSEAAGGEYNEQFFGPGTRLTVL.

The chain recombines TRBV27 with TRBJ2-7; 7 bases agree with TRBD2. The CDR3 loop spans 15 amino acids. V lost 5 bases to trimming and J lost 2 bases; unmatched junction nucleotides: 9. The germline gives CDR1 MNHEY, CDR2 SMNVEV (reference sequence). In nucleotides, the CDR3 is TGTGCCAGCAGTGCCTATGCTAGCGGCCCCTACGAGCAGTACTTC. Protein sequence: CASSAYASGPYEQYF.

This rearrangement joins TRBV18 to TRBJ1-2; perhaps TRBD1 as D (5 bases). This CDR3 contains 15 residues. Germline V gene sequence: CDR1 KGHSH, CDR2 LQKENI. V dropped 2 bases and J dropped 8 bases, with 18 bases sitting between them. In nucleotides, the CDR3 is TGTGCCAGCTCACCAACGGCGGCCCAGGGCTCCGGCTACACCTTC. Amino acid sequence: CASSPTAAQGSGYTF.